These T cell receptor beta chains were read from a single sample in a study of blood T cell repertoires in COVID-19. TCRdb keeps only in-frame clones here, not all; method: immunoSEQ multiplex PCR. The sample has 330,000 or so clones, 70% to 90% seen once. The sample consisted of PBMCs or T cells enriched from blood (not recorded which). Receptor source: a middle-aged man in a cohort exposed to, infected with or recovered from COVID-19 (not recorded which). Both conserved end residues are part of each CDR3. The order of the fields is V gene, clone size, D gene, J gene, CDR3 protein, CDR3 DNA. The D gene is left open where the match is weak. Not every row has a clone size; where given, it reads once, few, many or a size class.

TRBV18	-	TRBD2	TRBJ2-5	CASSTIASGSKETQYF	TGTGCCAGCTCAACAATAGCTAGCGGGAGTAAGGAGACCCAGTACTTC
TRBV29-1	-	-	TRBJ2-1	CSVEGSPYLSSYNEQFF	TGCAGCGTTGAAGGGTCCCCCTATCTAAGCTCCTACAATGAGCAGTTCTTC
TRBV6-8	once	TRBD2	TRBJ2-3	CASSYKGLAGGPTDTQYF	TGTGCCAGCAGTTACAAGGGACTAGCGGGAGGGCCAACAGATACGCAGTATTTT
TRBV11-2	-	-	TRBJ1-1	CASSLNSGVGNTEAFF	TGTGCCAGCAGCTTAAATTCAGGGGTCGGCAACACTGAAGCTTTCTTT
TRBV11-2	-	TRBD1	TRBJ1-4	CASGGQGLGKLFF	TGTGCCAGCGGGGGACAGGGGCTTGGAAAACTGTTTTTT
TRBV6-6	-	-	TRBJ2-5	CASRAGATQETQYF	TGTGCCAGCAGGGCAGGGGCAACGCAAGAGACCCAGTACTTC
TRBV7-8	-	-	TRBJ2-4	CASSPEATIQYF	TGTGCCAGCAGCCCCGAGGCTACCATTCAGTACTTC
TRBV6-5	-	TRBD2	TRBJ2-7	CASVAGGPLEQYF	TGTGCCAGCGTGGCGGGAGGGCCTCTCGAGCAGTACTTC
TRBV19	-	-	TRBJ1-1	CASSIGDPTEAFF	TGTGCCAGTAGTATCGGTGATCCCACTGAAGCTTTCTTT
TRBV6-5	-	TRBD2	TRBJ2-1	CASSFVSGSRGEQFF	TGTGCCAGCAGTTTCGTTAGCGGGAGTAGGGGTGAGCAGTTCTTC
TRBV5-1	-	-	TRBJ1-4	CASSPQGARNEKLFF	TGCGCCAGCAGCCCACAGGGTGCCCGTAATGAAAAACTGTTTTTT
TRBV28	-	TRBD2	TRBJ2-7	CASSGLAPAYEQYF	TGTGCCAGCAGCGGACTAGCGCCCGCCTACGAGCAGTACTTC
TRBV2	-	TRBD1	TRBJ2-2	CASRQGANTGELFF	TGTGCCAGTCGACAGGGGGCTAACACCGGGGAGCTGTTTTTT
TRBV6-1	-	TRBD1	TRBJ1-1	CASSEEPGGMNTEAFF	TGTGCCAGCAGTGAAGAACCAGGGGGGATGAACACTGAAGCTTTCTTT
TRBV19	-	TRBD1	TRBJ2-7	CASSPRGPDEQYF	TGTGCCAGTAGTCCAAGGGGGCCGGACGAGCAGTACTTC
TRBV21-1	-	-	TRBJ2-1	CASSTPGKRRTSYNEQFF	TGTGCCAGCAGCACACCGGGAAAGCGGAGAACCTCCTACAATGAGCAGTTCTTC
TRBV28	-	-	TRBJ1-2	CASSLQENYGYTF	TGTGCCAGCAGCTTACAGGAAAACTATGGCTACACCTTC
TRBV5-1	-	-	TRBJ2-7	CASSLVEAVSYEQYF	TGCGCCAGCAGCTTGGTGGAAGCGGTTTCCTACGAGCAGTACTTC
TRBV11-2	-	-	TRBJ1-1	CASSLVLGTEAFF	TGTGCCAGCAGCTTAGTCCTAGGTACCGAAGCTTTCTTT
TRBV25-1	-	TRBD2	TRBJ2-1	CASSEWGLAGVNEQFF	TGTGCCAGCAGTGAATGGGGACTAGCGGGAGTCAATGAGCAGTTCTTC
TRBV6-5	-	TRBD1	TRBJ1-2	CASRAGQGANYGYTF	TGTGCCAGCAGAGCCGGACAGGGGGCAAACTATGGCTACACCTTC
TRBV13	-	TRBD2	TRBJ2-1	CASSTGTRFYNEQFF	TGTGCCAGCAGCACCGGGACTAGGTTTTACAATGAGCAGTTCTTC
TRBV6-5	-	-	TRBJ1-2	CASSYSTGYGYTF	TGTGCCAGCAGTTACTCGACGGGCTATGGCTACACCTTC
TRBV5-8	-	-	TRBJ1-4	CASSFPATNEKLFF	TGTGCCAGCAGCTTTCCAGCAACTAATGAAAAACTGTTTTTT
TRBV7-2	-	TRBD1	TRBJ2-7	CASSLGQGAYEQYF	TGTGCCAGCAGCTTGGGACAGGGGGCCTACGAGCAGTACTTC
TRBV30	-	TRBD1	TRBJ1-2	CAWSSSGQGVSYTF	TGTGCCTGGAGCTCATCAGGACAGGGTGTAAGCTACACCTTC
TRBV6-2/TRBV6-3	-	-	TRBJ2-1	CASSYVLRDYNEQFF	TGTGCCAGCAGTTACGTTTTGCGGGACTACAATGAGCAGTTCTTC
TRBV9	-	-	TRBJ2-7	CASSMTGREQYF	TGTGCCAGCAGCATGACAGGGAGGGAGCAGTACTTC
TRBV27	-	-	TRBJ2-1	CASSPTYNEQFF	TGTGCCAGCAGTCCAACCTACAATGAGCAGTTCTTC
TRBV6-5	-	-	TRBJ1-2	CASRLAIGPGYTF	TGTGCCAGCAGGCTAGCGATCGGGCCTGGCTACACCTTC
TRBV5-6	-	-	TRBJ2-3	CASSSNLARTDTQYF	TGTGCCAGCAGCTCAAATCTAGCCCGGACAGATACGCAGTATTTT
TRBV6-4	-	-	TRBJ1-1	CASSDQGNTEAFF	TGTGCCAGCAGTGACCAGGGGAACACTGAAGCTTTCTTT
TRBV5-6	-	-	TRBJ1-4	CASSLLGDQGEKLFF	TGTGCCAGCAGCTTGCTCGGGGACCAGGGGGAAAAACTGTTTTTT
TRBV7-8	once	-	TRBJ1-5	CASSPGSGDNQPQHF	TGTGCCAGCAGCCCAGGGTCGGGGGACAATCAGCCCCAGCATTTT
TRBV27	-	-	TRBJ1-2	CASSPPQTYYGYTF	TGTGCCAGCAGTCCACCTCAGACATACTATGGCTACACCTTC
TRBV18	-	TRBD1	TRBJ1-5	CASSPDRANQPQHF	TGTGCCAGCTCACCGGACAGGGCCAATCAGCCCCAGCATTTT
TRBV27	-	-	TRBJ2-2	CASRTTGDGELFF	TGTGCCAGCAGGACAACGGGGGACGGGGAGCTGTTTTTT
TRBV27	-	-	TRBJ1-5	CASSFVKNSNQPQHF	TGTGCCAGCAGTTTTGTCAAAAATAGCAATCAGCCCCAGCATTTT
TRBV18	once	-	TRBJ2-7	CASSPAGHYEQYF	TGTGCCAGCTCACCAGCGGGCCACTACGAGCAGTACTTC
TRBV6-6	-	-	TRBJ2-7	CASSYSIVMAYEQYF	TGTGCCAGCAGTTACTCGATAGTCATGGCCTACGAGCAGTACTTC